Listed below are T cell receptor beta chains from one sample, sequenced in a study of CD8+ T cells in alopecia areata. Sequencing used immunoSEQ multiplex PCR; TCRdb keeps in-frame clones, though not all of them. This table holds around 160,000 clones, over 70% found once. The sample was CD8+ T cells sorted from blood, taken at week 0. The source is a human donor with alopecia areata. CDR3s include the opening cysteine and the closing phenylalanine or tryptophan. The D gene is left open where the match is weak. Size values are once, few and many counts, or a class for expanded clones, and some rows have none.

.	TRBV15	TRBJ2-4	.	CATSTEKGGMAKNIQYF	TGTGCCACCAGCACGGAAAAAGGGGGAATGGCCAAAAACATTCAGTACTTC
.	TRBV2	TRBJ2-7	.	CASSVKVGDLSYEQYF	TGTGCCAGCAGTGTAAAAGTTGGGGATCTCTCCTACGAGCAGTACTTC
.	TRBV18	TRBJ2-2	few	CASSPGTGELFF	TGTGCCAGCTCACCAGGCACCGGGGAGCTGTTTTTT
.	TRBV7-9	TRBJ1-2	.	CASSATGLLNYGYTF	TGTGCCAGCAGCGCTACAGGCCTCCTTAACTATGGCTACACCTTC
TRBD2	TRBV12-5	TRBJ2-7	.	CASGLPVAGGYEQYF	TGTGCTAGTGGTTTGCCGGTAGCGGGAGGCTACGAGCAGTACTTC
.	TRBV30	TRBJ2-3	.	CAWARGDFTDTQYF	TGTGCCTGGGCGAGGGGGGATTTCACAGATACGCAGTATTTT
.	TRBV5-4	TRBJ2-7	.	CASSVTSGTLTYEQYF	TGTGCCAGCAGCGTAACATCCGGGACACTGACCTACGAGCAGTACTTC
TRBD2	TRBV5-1	TRBJ2-1	.	CASSFLSGLAEDNEQFF	TGCGCCAGCAGCTTCTTATCGGGACTAGCGGAGGACAATGAGCAGTTCTTC
.	TRBV5-1	TRBJ1-1	.	CASSPQGRLLNTEAFF	TGCGCCAGCAGCCCGCAGGGTCGTCTTCTGAACACTGAAGCTTTCTTT
TRBD1	TRBV7-9	TRBJ2-3	.	CASSLAGQGATDTQYF	TGTGCCAGCAGCTTAGCCGGACAGGGGGCCACAGATACGCAGTATTTT